The rows below give T cell receptor beta chains drawn from one sample of a study of Ad26.COV2.S vaccination and SARS-CoV-2 variants. Generated by immunoSEQ multiplex PCR, the TCRdb table keeps only in-frame clones and is missing some. The table records roughly 350,000 clones, around 88% of them present only once. The sample consisted of peripheral blood, taken in a trial of Ad26.COV2.S vaccine versus placebo. These receptors were taken from a person aged 18-65 years who received the Ad26.COV2.S COVID-19 vaccine or a placebo. The CDR3 runs from the conserved cysteine through the conserved F or W. Each record gives: CDR3 DNA, CDR3 protein, J gene, clone size, V gene, D gene. The D gene is left open where the match is weak. The size field is filled for only some rows; it gives once, few, many or a size class.

cdr3_nt: TGTGCCATCAGTGGACCGGGACAAGGAAACACCATATATTTT
cdr3_aa: CAISGPGQGNTIYF
j_call: TRBJ1-3
clone_size: -
v_call: TRBV10-3
d_call: -

cdr3_nt: TGCGCCAGCAGCTTGGTTTCAGGGCCTGGAAACACCATATATTTT
cdr3_aa: CASSLVSGPGNTIYF
j_call: TRBJ1-3
clone_size: -
v_call: TRBV5-1
d_call: -

cdr3_nt: TGTGCCAGCAGACCGTCAGGGAGCACCGGGGAGCTGTTTTTT
cdr3_aa: CASRPSGSTGELFF
j_call: TRBJ2-2
clone_size: -
v_call: TRBV3-1/TRBV3-2
d_call: -

cdr3_nt: TGTGCCAGCAGCCCCCACCTCCGGGGGAGCTCCTACAATGAGCAGTTCTTC
cdr3_aa: CASSPHLRGSSYNEQFF
j_call: TRBJ2-1
clone_size: -
v_call: TRBV7-2
d_call: -

cdr3_nt: TGTGCCAGCAGCTTAGCAGGGGTAGGGGAGACCCAGTACTTC
cdr3_aa: CASSLAGVGETQYF
j_call: TRBJ2-5
clone_size: -
v_call: TRBV7-7
d_call: -

cdr3_nt: TGTGCCACCAGTGGGCCCGCTGGAGGCCTCTACAATGAGCAGTTCTTC
cdr3_aa: CATSGPAGGLYNEQFF
j_call: TRBJ2-1
clone_size: -
v_call: TRBV24-1
d_call: -

cdr3_nt: TGTGCCAGCAGCTGGACAGGGGGGATACTTTCTGGAAACACCATATATTTT
cdr3_aa: CASSWTGGILSGNTIYF
j_call: TRBJ1-3
clone_size: once
v_call: TRBV5-4
d_call: TRBD1

cdr3_nt: TGCAGCGCTGGACAGGGGGCTTCCTACAATGAGCAGTTCTTC
cdr3_aa: CSAGQGASYNEQFF
j_call: TRBJ2-1
clone_size: -
v_call: TRBV29-1
d_call: TRBD1

cdr3_nt: TGTGCCAGCAGCTTAGCAGGGGTCGGCTACACCTTC
cdr3_aa: CASSLAGVGYTF
j_call: TRBJ1-2
clone_size: -
v_call: TRBV7-2
d_call: -

cdr3_nt: TGTGCCAGCAGCTTGGCCAGGCATAGCACCGGGGAGCTGTTTTTT
cdr3_aa: CASSLARHSTGELFF
j_call: TRBJ2-2
clone_size: few
v_call: TRBV5-6
d_call: -

cdr3_nt: TGTGCCAGCAGAGACGGGACAGGGGGACGTCAGCCCCAGCATTTT
cdr3_aa: CASRDGTGGRQPQHF
j_call: TRBJ1-5
clone_size: -
v_call: TRBV6-6
d_call: TRBD1

cdr3_nt: TGTGCCAGCAGCTTAGGGTGGGGGAACAGGGAAGACACTGAAGCTTTCTTT
cdr3_aa: CASSLGWGNREDTEAFF
j_call: TRBJ1-1
clone_size: -
v_call: TRBV11-2
d_call: -

cdr3_nt: TGTGCCAGCAGTTCGGGACCACTTCAAGAGACCCAGTACTTC
cdr3_aa: CASSSGPLQETQYF
j_call: TRBJ2-5
clone_size: -
v_call: TRBV7-9
d_call: -

cdr3_nt: TGTGCCAGCAGCTTTTCAGGGGGGAACACTGAAGCTTTCTTT
cdr3_aa: CASSFSGGNTEAFF
j_call: TRBJ1-1
clone_size: -
v_call: TRBV5-5
d_call: TRBD1

cdr3_nt: TGTGCCAGCAGCGTAGGTGCAGACCCCTACGAGCAGTACTTC
cdr3_aa: CASSVGADPYEQYF
j_call: TRBJ2-7
clone_size: -
v_call: TRBV9
d_call: -

cdr3_nt: TGTGCCAGCAGCCAAGAAATGGGAGGGAACCAGCCCCAGCATTTT
cdr3_aa: CASSQEMGGNQPQHF
j_call: TRBJ1-5
clone_size: -
v_call: TRBV3-1/TRBV3-2
d_call: -

cdr3_nt: TGTGCCAGCAGTTCGGGCACGTCTGGGGCCAACGTCCTGACTTTC
cdr3_aa: CASSSGTSGANVLTF
j_call: TRBJ2-6
clone_size: once
v_call: TRBV6-5
d_call: -

cdr3_nt: TGTGCCAGCTCGAAGTCGGGGGCTCGGGATGAAAAACTGTTTTTT
cdr3_aa: CASSKSGARDEKLFF
j_call: TRBJ1-4
clone_size: once
v_call: TRBV27
d_call: -

cdr3_nt: TGTGCCAGCAGTGTCTCGAATATTCAGCCCCAGCATTTT
cdr3_aa: CASSVSNIQPQHF
j_call: TRBJ1-5
clone_size: -
v_call: TRBV2
d_call: -

cdr3_nt: TGTGCCAGCAGTCGGGGACAGGGAAGGACAGATACGCAGTATTTT
cdr3_aa: CASSRGQGRTDTQYF
j_call: TRBJ2-3
clone_size: -
v_call: TRBV6-5
d_call: TRBD1

cdr3_nt: TGTGCCAGTAGTCATTTCGGGACGACAGGACGAAATAGCAATCAGCCCCAGCATTTT
cdr3_aa: CASSHFGTTGRNSNQPQHF
j_call: TRBJ1-5
clone_size: -
v_call: TRBV19
d_call: -

cdr3_nt: TGTGCCAGCAGCAGCCGGGACAGGGGGAATCCCTACGAGCAGTACTTC
cdr3_aa: CASSSRDRGNPYEQYF
j_call: TRBJ2-7
clone_size: -
v_call: TRBV5-4
d_call: TRBD1

cdr3_nt: TGTGCCAGCAGCTTAGATTTTGGAGGCGGGGAGACCCAGTACTTC
cdr3_aa: CASSLDFGGGETQYF
j_call: TRBJ2-5
clone_size: -
v_call: TRBV11-2
d_call: -

cdr3_nt: TGTGCCAGCAGCGATTTTAGCCGGGACACCGAAAGCAATGGCTACACCTTC
cdr3_aa: CASSDFSRDTESNGYTF
j_call: TRBJ1-2
clone_size: -
v_call: TRBV13
d_call: -

cdr3_nt: TGTGCCAGCAGTTCGACAGTTAGCAATCAGCCCCAGCATTTT
cdr3_aa: CASSSTVSNQPQHF
j_call: TRBJ1-5
clone_size: -
v_call: TRBV28
d_call: -

cdr3_nt: TGTGCCTGGATCCCCGGAAGGGGCACTGAAGCTTTCTTT
cdr3_aa: CAWIPGRGTEAFF
j_call: TRBJ1-1
clone_size: -
v_call: TRBV30
d_call: -

cdr3_nt: TGTGCCAGCAGCAACCATAATTCACCCCTCCACTTT
cdr3_aa: CASSNHNSPLHF
j_call: TRBJ1-6
clone_size: few
v_call: TRBV6-2/TRBV6-3
d_call: -

cdr3_nt: TGCAGCGTTGAACTTCCGGGACAGGGAACCGGGGAGCTGTTTTTT
cdr3_aa: CSVELPGQGTGELFF
j_call: TRBJ2-2
clone_size: -
v_call: TRBV29-1
d_call: TRBD1

cdr3_nt: TGTGCCAGCAGCCAAGAACTCCAGTCCTACGAGCAGTACTTC
cdr3_aa: CASSQELQSYEQYF
j_call: TRBJ2-7
clone_size: -
v_call: TRBV3-1/TRBV3-2
d_call: -

cdr3_nt: TGTGCTAGTGGTTTGAGACAGGGGGACCCGGCTTTCTTT
cdr3_aa: CASGLRQGDPAFF
j_call: TRBJ1-1
clone_size: -
v_call: TRBV12-5
d_call: TRBD1

cdr3_nt: TGTGCCAGCAGTGTTCCGCCGGGACTAGCTCAAGAGACCCAGTACTTC
cdr3_aa: CASSVPPGLAQETQYF
j_call: TRBJ2-5
clone_size: -
v_call: TRBV28
d_call: TRBD2

cdr3_nt: TGTGCCAGCAGCCAAAGGGGTTGGGAAAAACTGTTTTTT
cdr3_aa: CASSQRGWEKLFF
j_call: TRBJ1-4
clone_size: -
v_call: TRBV11-1
d_call: -

cdr3_nt: TGTGCCAGCAGCTCAGGACAGGGTTCGCGTGAGCAGTTCTTC
cdr3_aa: CASSSGQGSREQFF
j_call: TRBJ2-1
clone_size: once
v_call: TRBV7-2
d_call: TRBD1

cdr3_nt: TGTGCCAGCAGCTCGTTAGACACGTACGAGCAGTACTTC
cdr3_aa: CASSSLDTYEQYF
j_call: TRBJ2-7
clone_size: -
v_call: TRBV7-9
d_call: -

cdr3_nt: TGTGCCAGCAGCCCCGGTGGTAGGGGGGAGCCAGATACGCAGTATTTT
cdr3_aa: CASSPGGRGEPDTQYF
j_call: TRBJ2-3
clone_size: -
v_call: TRBV11-2
d_call: -

cdr3_nt: TGTGCCAGCAGTCCCCCGGGGCTCGCGGGAGGGCTCAATGAGCAGTTCTTC
cdr3_aa: CASSPPGLAGGLNEQFF
j_call: TRBJ2-1
clone_size: -
v_call: TRBV28
d_call: TRBD2

cdr3_nt: TGCAGCGTCGGCAGGGGAGGCGAGCAGTACTTC
cdr3_aa: CSVGRGGEQYF
j_call: TRBJ2-7
clone_size: -
v_call: TRBV29-1
d_call: -

cdr3_nt: TGTGCCAGTAGTATTAGACATGACTATGGCTACACCTTC
cdr3_aa: CASSIRHDYGYTF
j_call: TRBJ1-2
clone_size: once
v_call: TRBV19
d_call: -

cdr3_nt: TGTGCCAGCAGCCAAGGCACAGGGAAGAACAATCAGCCCCAGCATTTT
cdr3_aa: CASSQGTGKNNQPQHF
j_call: TRBJ1-5
clone_size: -
v_call: TRBV3-1/TRBV3-2
d_call: -

cdr3_nt: TGTGCCAGCAGTGAGTCTACTAGCAGCTCCGAGCAGTACTTC
cdr3_aa: CASSESTSSSEQYF
j_call: TRBJ2-7
clone_size: -
v_call: TRBV7-2
d_call: -

cdr3_nt: TGCGCCAGCAGCTTACAGGGAGGCCACGAGCAGTACTTC
cdr3_aa: CASSLQGGHEQYF
j_call: TRBJ2-7
clone_size: -
v_call: TRBV5-1
d_call: -

cdr3_nt: TGTGCCAGCAGCTTAGAGGGGGAGACCCAGTACTTC
cdr3_aa: CASSLEGETQYF
j_call: TRBJ2-5
clone_size: -
v_call: TRBV11-2
d_call: -

cdr3_nt: TGTGCCAGCAGCGTAGGGGGGACAGGAAATTCACCCCTCCACTTT
cdr3_aa: CASSVGGTGNSPLHF
j_call: TRBJ1-6
clone_size: -
v_call: TRBV9
d_call: TRBD1

cdr3_nt: TGTGCCAGCAGCCAGAGCCAGAAGACGGGTGAAAAACTGTTTTTT
cdr3_aa: CASSQSQKTGEKLFF
j_call: TRBJ1-4
clone_size: -
v_call: TRBV14
d_call: -

cdr3_nt: TGTGCCACCAGCGACACTTCTAGCGGGGGTCCCTACGAGCAGTACTTC
cdr3_aa: CATSDTSSGGPYEQYF
j_call: TRBJ2-7
clone_size: -
v_call: TRBV15
d_call: TRBD2

cdr3_nt: TGCGCCAGCAGCTTATATACTGCAAACTACGAGCAGTACTTC
cdr3_aa: CASSLYTANYEQYF
j_call: TRBJ2-7
clone_size: -
v_call: TRBV5-1
d_call: -

cdr3_nt: TGCGCCAGCAGTGAGTACGGGGGCTCTGGGGCCAACGTCCTGACTTTC
cdr3_aa: CASSEYGGSGANVLTF
j_call: TRBJ2-6
clone_size: -
v_call: TRBV10-2
d_call: -

cdr3_nt: TGCGCCAGCAGCCAAGATATATCCACAGGGGAAGAGACCCAGTACTTC
cdr3_aa: CASSQDISTGEETQYF
j_call: TRBJ2-5
clone_size: -
v_call: TRBV4-1
d_call: TRBD1

cdr3_nt: TGTGCCACCAGTAACAGCCAAGAGACCCAGTACTTC
cdr3_aa: CATSNSQETQYF
j_call: TRBJ2-5
clone_size: -
v_call: TRBV24-1
d_call: -

cdr3_nt: TGCGCCAGCAGCCAACGCAGGGCCTCCTACGAGCAGTACTTC
cdr3_aa: CASSQRRASYEQYF
j_call: TRBJ2-7
clone_size: -
v_call: TRBV4-1
d_call: -

cdr3_nt: TGCGCCAGCAGATCTACCGGGACAGGGGTGGGCTACACCTTC
cdr3_aa: CASRSTGTGVGYTF
j_call: TRBJ1-2
clone_size: once
v_call: TRBV5-1
d_call: TRBD1

cdr3_nt: TGTGCCAGCAATAAACAGGGGATCAGTTCACCCCTCCACTTT
cdr3_aa: CASNKQGISSPLHF
j_call: TRBJ1-6
clone_size: -
v_call: TRBV6-5
d_call: TRBD1